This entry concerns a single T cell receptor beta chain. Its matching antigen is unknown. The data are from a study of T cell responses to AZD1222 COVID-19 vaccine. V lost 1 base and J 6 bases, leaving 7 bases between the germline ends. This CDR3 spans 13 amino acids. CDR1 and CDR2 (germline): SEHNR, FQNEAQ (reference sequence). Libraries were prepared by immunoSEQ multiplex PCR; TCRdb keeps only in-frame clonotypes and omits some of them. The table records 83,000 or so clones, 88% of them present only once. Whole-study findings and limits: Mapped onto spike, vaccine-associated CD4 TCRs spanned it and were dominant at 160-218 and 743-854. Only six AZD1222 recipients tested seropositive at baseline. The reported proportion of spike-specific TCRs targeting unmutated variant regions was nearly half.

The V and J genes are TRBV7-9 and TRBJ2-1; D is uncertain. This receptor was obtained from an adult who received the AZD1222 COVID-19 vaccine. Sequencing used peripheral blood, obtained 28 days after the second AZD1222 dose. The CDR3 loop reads CASSLGRTNEQFF. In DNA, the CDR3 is TGTGCCAGCAGCTTAGGGCGGACCAATGAGCAGTTCTTC.